A selection of T cell receptor beta chains follows, all from one sample in a study of T cells and Merkel cell carcinoma outcomes. Method: immunoSEQ multiplex PCR; TCRdb's copy keeps in-frame clones and lacks some. Of over 7,500 clones listed, 80% to 90% are singletons. Material for sequencing was tumor tissue from Merkel cell carcinoma. The receptors originated from a human donor with Merkel cell carcinoma. The CDR3 runs from the conserved cysteine through the conserved F or W.

TRBJ2-2 TRBV18 CASSPLPPGSHTGELFF
TRBJ2-1 TRBV5-1 CASSTRGEQFF
TRBJ2-5 TRBV25-1 CASGGLADPQETQYF
TRBJ1-5 TRBV6-6 CASSRASSNNQPQHF
TRBJ2-7 TRBV6-5 CASSYSGTPGAYEQYF
TRBJ2-5 TRBV5-4 CASSFGETQYF
TRBJ1-2 TRBV5-1 CASQGADGYTF
TRBJ2-7 TRBV29-1 CSVLRASYEQYF
TRBJ2-1 TRBV7-9 CASSLGPHSSYNEQFF
TRBJ2-1 TRBV5-1 CASSLAYEQFF
TRBJ1-5 TRBV25-1 CASPKAQQGSNQPQHF
TRBJ2-2 TRBV5-1 CASSLTRNTGELFF
TRBJ2-3 TRBV29-1 CSVEAGASLFTQYF
TRBJ1-4 TRBV18 CASTTGVGEKLFF
TRBJ2-5 TRBV7-9 CASSAGGGGGQETQYF
TRBJ1-4 TRBV5-1 CASSTGLTRGEKLFF
TRBJ2-5 TRBV5-4 CASSAAGSAETQYF
TRBJ2-6 TRBV7-9 CASGPSSGANVLTF
TRBJ1-5 TRBV5-6 CASSLFTGRANQPQHF
TRBJ1-5 TRBV9 CASSVAGGQPQHF
TRBJ2-1 TRBV28 CASRPGTIQSSYNEQFF
TRBJ2-5 TRBV7-9 CASSLVRGGGETQYF
TRBJ1-6 TRBV5-5 CASSKVTGGYSPLHF
TRBJ1-4 TRBV2 CASSGTGVREKLFF
TRBJ2-5 TRBV2 CASSTQGRQETQYF
TRBJ2-1 TRBV5-1 CASKYSPESYNEQFF
TRBJ2-2 TRBV5-6 CASSLAGVLTGELFF
TRBJ2-1 TRBV7-9 CASSLVSGGHNEQFF
TRBJ2-7 TRBV7-2 CASSLTHPYEQYF
TRBJ2-5 TRBV18 CASSPGLLGETQYF
TRBJ2-7 TRBV5-1 CASSLRDGSYEQYF
TRBJ2-7 TRBV11-2 CASSLGLQDYEQYF
TRBJ2-1 TRBV6-5 CASSGRGNEQFF
TRBJ1-1 TRBV5-1 CASSSPGTMNTEAFF
TRBJ2-7 TRBV29-1 CSAGGGAGYEQYF
TRBJ2-7 TRBV28 CASSPAGDRASYEQYF
TRBJ2-5 TRBV27 CASSLSSGGASETQYF
TRBJ2-5 TRBV7-2 CASSLGGTQYF
TRBJ2-7 TRBV7-9 CASSSGRLNSYEQYF
TRBJ2-5 TRBV18 CASSRGGSGSGETQYF
TRBJ1-1 TRBV28 CASSTSWTGPNTEAFF
TRBJ1-5 TRBV7-8 CASSPRTGGKSNQPQHF
TRBJ1-1 TRBV5-4 CASSLVDRVFTEAFF
TRBJ1-5 TRBV7-8 CASSLAQINQPQHF
TRBJ2-1 TRBV12-5 CASGLTFYNEQFF
TRBJ1-2 TRBV5-4 CASSLSESLRYGYTF
TRBJ2-1 TRBV4-2 CASSQYTSGGARRDEQFF
TRBJ1-1 TRBV14 CASSPVWGTGTEAFF
TRBJ1-1 TRBV5-1 CASSWGPRVNTEAFF